This TCR beta chain derives from a study of blood T cell repertoires in COVID-19. Study in general: Researchers got acute and convalescent COVID-19 samples from the United States, Italy and Spain. The analysed material was cDNA or gDNA that came from T cells, B-cell-depleted T cells, or PBMCs.

The CDR3 is made up of 15 amino acids. With V trimmed by 6 bases and J by 5 bases, 10 bases remained unmatched. Germline CDR1 SNHLY, CDR2 FYNNEI. In assigning cohorts, the study relied on participant-reported clinical history. Per the original methods: Counts of nucleated cells, estimated from reference gene primer amplification, were obtained. Sequencing was performed with immunoSEQ multiplex PCR; in TCRdb, only in-frame clones are kept and a portion is missing. V, J and clone size derive from that table, while D and trimming were established from the DNA sequence. Seen here are 350,000 to 400,000 clones, roughly 90% observed once, and the top ten hold 2.5% to 3.5%.

Sequencing was done on a sample of PBMCs or T cells enriched from blood (not recorded which). The receptor was isolated from a woman in her 30s who had recovered from COVID-19. This chain connects TRBV2 to TRBJ2-1; 7 nucleotides agree with TRBD1. CDR3 nucleotide sequence: TGTGCCAGCAGAGGGGACAGCCCAAGCCACAATGAGCAGTTCTTC. This encodes CASRGDSPSHNEQFF.